Listed below are T cell receptor beta chains from one sample, sequenced in a study of CD8 T cells in Susac syndrome. MiXCR, applied by TCRdb to the immunoSEQ multiplex PCR reads, yields one record per CDR3 protein. The sample has more than 80,000 distinct CDR3 sequences; approximately 93% are singletons. The sequenced sample was CD8+ T cells from PBMCs. These receptors were taken from a human donor with Susac syndrome. The CDR3 runs from the conserved cysteine through the conserved F or W. The D gene is left open where the match is weak. Expanded clones are given a class, and other clones once, few, many or no size at all.

d_gene | j_gene | v_gene | abundance | CDR3aa | CDR3nt
. | TRBJ2-5 | TRBV27 | . | CASSSGTTPGETQYF | TGTGCCAGCAGTAGCGGAACGACACCCGGGGAGACCCAGTACTTC
. | TRBJ2-2 | TRBV9 | . | CASSVELTGELFF | TGTGCCAGCAGCGTAGAATTAACCGGGGAGCTGTTTTTT
. | TRBJ2-7 | TRBV7-8 | . | CASSLGRGPSYEQYF | TGTGCCAGCAGCCTGGGGAGGGGGCCCTCCTACGAGCAGTACTTC
. | TRBJ2-2 | TRBV19 | . | CASIQETGELFF | TGTGCCAGTATTCAGGAGACCGGGGAGCTGTTTTTT
. | TRBJ2-7 | TRBV21-1 | once | CASSASAPGYEQYF | TGTGCCAGCAGCGCCTCCGCTCCAGGCTACGAGCAGTACTTC
. | TRBJ2-7 | TRBV29-1 | . | CSVGAYGGFDEQYF | TGCAGCGTTGGAGCCTACGGGGGCTTCGACGAGCAGTACTTC
. | TRBJ2-5 | TRBV15 | . | CATSWVVGETQYF | TGTGCCACCAGCTGGGTAGTGGGCGAGACCCAGTACTTC
TRBD1 | TRBJ1-2 | TRBV3-1 | . | CASSPDLAGTGDGYTF | TGTGCCAGCAGCCCCGATCTCGCCGGGACAGGGGATGGCTACACCTTC
. | TRBJ2-3 | TRBV5-1 | . | CASSLDSQRDTQYF | TGCGCCAGCAGCTTGGACTCCCAAAGGGATACGCAGTATTTT
TRBD1 | TRBJ2-7 | TRBV7-3 | . | CASSQQGDSYEQYF | TGTGCCAGCAGCCAACAGGGGGATTCCTACGAGCAGTACTTC
. | TRBJ2-2 | TRBV29-1 | . | CSVEDPGTPGELFF | TGCAGCGTTGAAGATCCCGGGACACCCGGGGAGCTGTTTTTT
. | TRBJ1-1 | TRBV27 | . | CASSLGQNTEAFF | TGTGCCAGCAGTTTAGGACAGAACACTGAAGCTTTCTTT
TRBD2 | TRBJ2-5 | TRBV6-6 | . | CASSYGTSGGQETQYF | TGTGCCAGCAGTTACGGGACTAGCGGGGGCCAAGAGACCCAGTACTTC
. | TRBJ2-7 | TRBV11-2 | once | CASSLGQDYEQYF | TGTGCCAGCAGCTTAGGACAGGACTACGAGCAGTACTTC
TRBD2 | TRBJ2-1 | TRBV19 | . | CASSIASGSYNEQFF | TGTGCCAGTAGTATTGCTAGCGGGTCCTACAATGAGCAGTTCTTC
. | TRBJ2-3 | TRBV2 | . | CASSEAQGVQADTQYF | TGTGCCAGCAGTGAAGCGCAAGGGGTTCAGGCAGATACGCAGTATTTT
. | TRBJ2-3 | TRBV3-1 | . | CASSQAGGTDTQYF | TGTGCCAGCAGCCAAGCGGGGGGCACAGATACGCAGTATTTT
TRBD2 | TRBJ2-3 | TRBV7-3 | . | CASSLSGGVADTQYF | TGTGCCAGCAGCTTAAGCGGGGGGGTAGCAGATACGCAGTATTTT
. | TRBJ2-5 | TRBV19 | . | CASSIEESGTQYF | TGTGCCAGTAGTATAGAAGAATCCGGGACCCAGTACTTC
. | TRBJ2-5 | TRBV5-6 | . | CASSFGLETQYF | TGTGCCAGCAGCTTCGGTCTGGAGACCCAGTACTTC
. | TRBJ1-2 | TRBV14 | . | CASSQRTAYGYTF | TGTGCCAGCAGCCAACGGACGGCCTATGGCTACACCTTC
. | TRBJ2-1 | TRBV7-6 | . | CASSLLGGNEQFF | TGTGCCAGCAGCTTACTGGGAGGTAATGAGCAGTTCTTC
TRBD2 | TRBJ2-7 | TRBV6-5 | . | CASSYLAGGSGEQYF | TGTGCCAGCAGTTACCTAGCGGGGGGGAGTGGCGAGCAGTACTTC
. | TRBJ1-2 | TRBV18 | . | CASSPRRDYGYTF | TGTGCCAGCTCACCGAGACGGGACTATGGCTACACCTTC
. | TRBJ1-1 | TRBV20-1 | . | CSAREGKNTEAFF | TGCAGTGCTAGAGAGGGGAAGAACACTGAAGCTTTCTTT
TRBD2 | TRBJ2-3 | TRBV7-2 | . | CASSSTSGGADTQYF | TGTGCCAGCAGCTCGACTAGCGGGGGGGCAGATACGCAGTATTTT
. | TRBJ2-5 | TRBV19 | . | CASMGETQYF | TGTGCCAGTATGGGAGAGACCCAGTACTTC
TRBD1 | TRBJ2-5 | TRBV5-6 | once | CASSYGQGAAETQYF | TGTGCCAGCAGTTATGGACAGGGGGCTGCGGAGACCCAGTACTTC
TRBD2 | TRBJ2-3 | TRBV4-2 | . | CASNGGGEVDTQYF | TGTGCCAGCAATGGCGGGGGGGAGGTAGATACGCAGTATTTT
TRBD1 | TRBJ1-1 | TRBV27 | once | CASSLSRTGSRGAFF | TGTGCCAGCAGTTTATCGCGGACAGGGAGCCGCGGGGCTTTCTTT
. | TRBJ2-7 | TRBV7-3 | . | CAQLQQYF | TGTGCCCAACTTCAGCAGTACTTC
. | TRBJ1-2 | TRBV12-3/TRBV12-4 | . | CASSLPLIGANYGYTF | TGTGCCAGCAGTTTACCCCTCATTGGAGCTAACTATGGCTACACCTTC
. | TRBJ2-3 | TRBV10-2 | . | CASRNEAVTDTQYF | TGCGCCAGCAGGAACGAGGCTGTCACAGATACGCAGTATTTT
. | TRBJ1-3 | TRBV2 | . | CASTEGGSGNTIYF | TGTGCCAGCACCGAAGGAGGGTCTGGAAACACCATATATTTT
. | TRBJ2-5 | TRBV15 | once | CATSTRRDQETQYF | TGTGCCACCAGCACTAGACGGGATCAAGAGACCCAGTACTTC
. | TRBJ2-2 | TRBV20-1 | . | CSAREASLTGELFF | TGCAGTGCTAGAGAGGCTAGCCTCACCGGGGAGCTGTTTTTT
. | TRBJ2-7 | TRBV29-1 | . | CSGTPPGSYEQYF | TGCAGCGGCACGCCACCGGGAAGCTACGAGCAGTACTTC
. | TRBJ2-1 | TRBV27 | . | CASSSASAPSYNEQFF | TGTGCCAGCAGTTCCGCTAGCGCACCCTCCTACAATGAGCAGTTCTTC
TRBD2 | TRBJ2-1 | TRBV2 | . | CASSERLAGGTYNEQFF | TGTGCCAGCAGTGAACGGCTAGCGGGGGGAACTTACAATGAGCAGTTCTTC
. | TRBJ2-6 | TRBV5-1 | . | CASKPGSGANVLTF | TGCGCCAGCAAGCCGGGTTCTGGGGCCAACGTCCTGACTTTC
. | TRBJ1-2 | TRBV6-5 | . | CASSYGQNYGYTF | TGTGCCAGCAGTTACGGGCAAAACTATGGCTACACCTTC
TRBD2 | TRBJ2-1 | TRBV9 | . | CASSEERGGYNEQFF | TGTGCCAGCAGCGAAGAGCGGGGAGGTTACAATGAGCAGTTCTTC
. | TRBJ2-2 | TRBV20-1 | . | CSARPISKVNTGELFF | TGCAGTGCTCGCCCTATCTCGAAGGTGAACACCGGGGAGCTGTTTTTT
TRBD1 | TRBJ1-4 | TRBV9 | . | CASSVSGTAEKLFF | TGTGCCAGCAGCGTCTCCGGGACAGCTGAAAAACTGTTTTTT
. | TRBJ2-5 | TRBV29-1 | . | CSVDAEAGATVETQYF | TGCAGCGTTGATGCGGAGGCGGGGGCCACGGTTGAGACCCAGTACTTC
. | TRBJ2-2 | TRBV12-3/TRBV12-4 | once | CASVHAGELFF | TGTGCCAGCGTTCATGCCGGGGAGCTGTTTTTT
TRBD1 | TRBJ2-1 | TRBV14 | . | CASSQPHRTGHNEQFF | TGTGCCAGCAGCCAACCTCATAGGACAGGGCACAATGAGCAGTTCTTC
TRBD1 | TRBJ2-6 | TRBV12-3/TRBV12-4 | . | CASSSTGGDLSGANVLTF | TGTGCCAGCAGTTCGACAGGGGGGGACTTATCTGGGGCCAACGTCCTGACTTTC
. | TRBJ2-7 | TRBV5-6 | . | CASSYPDSYEQYF | TGTGCCAGCAGCTACCCGGACAGCTACGAGCAGTACTTC
TRBD1 | TRBJ1-6 | TRBV3-1 | . | CASSQVTGQGAAYNSPLHF | TGTGCCAGCAGCCAAGTCACGGGACAGGGGGCCGCCTATAATTCACCCCTCCACTTT
. | TRBJ1-2 | TRBV2 | . | CASRGYGYTF | TGTGCCAGCAGGGGCTATGGCTACACCTTC
TRBD2 | TRBJ2-7 | TRBV12-3/TRBV12-4 | . | CASSFGRPASGEEQYF | TGTGCCAGCAGTTTTGGTCGGCCGGCTAGCGGGGAGGAGCAGTACTTC
. | TRBJ1-1 | TRBV27 | . | CASGPTGTEAFF | TGTGCCAGCGGTCCGACGGGCACTGAAGCTTTCTTT
TRBD2 | TRBJ2-1 | TRBV9 | once | CASSVDSGGASDEQFF | TGTGCCAGCAGCGTAGACAGCGGGGGGGCGTCAGATGAGCAGTTCTTC
TRBD2 | TRBJ2-7 | TRBV20-1 | . | CSAHEGSGGKSYEQYF | TGCAGTGCCCACGAAGGTAGCGGGGGGAAATCCTACGAGCAGTACTTC
. | TRBJ1-2 | TRBV29-1 | . | CSVERPGASYGYTF | TGCAGCGTTGAACGGCCGGGGGCGTCCTATGGCTACACCTTC
. | TRBJ2-5 | TRBV12-3/TRBV12-4 | . | CASSLGVGTQYF | TGTGCCAGCAGTTTGGGGGTCGGGACCCAGTACTTC
. | TRBJ2-3 | TRBV20-1 | . | CSAGVSTGGLFEDTQYF | TGCAGTGCCGGAGTTAGTACGGGGGGCCTCTTTGAGGATACGCAGTATTTT
. | TRBJ1-1 | TRBV7-9 | . | CASSPGASSGVWTEAFF | TGTGCCAGCAGCCCGGGGGCCAGTTCTGGGGTATGGACTGAAGCTTTCTTT
. | TRBJ1-2 | TRBV12-3/TRBV12-4 | . | CASSSWAQPYGYTF | TGTGCCAGCAGTTCATGGGCCCAGCCCTATGGCTACACCTTC